The following is a T cell receptor beta chain sequence with its context. Its antigen is as yet unknown. V shed 2 bases, J shed 8 bases, and the junction held 10 bases outside the gene matches. This CDR3 is built from 16 residues. Germline loops: CDR1 SGHTA, CDR2 FQGNSA. This sample stems from a study of blood T cells in healthy people across ages. Whole-study results and caveats: Higher diversity and more naive CD4+ cells were features of long-lived donors, compared to aged donors. PBMCs were not sorted, which prevented a conclusive comparison of naive versus antigen-experienced cells.

Together with a sample-barcoded 5' primer, a J-beta primer mix was included in a second PCR lasting roughly 6 to 12 cycles. MiXCR, applied by TCRdb to the 5' RACE reads, yields one record per CDR3 protein. The table has 850,000 to 1,100,000 distinct CDR3 sequences, around two fifths seen once. Each individual donor underwent a draw of around 9.8 milliliters of peripheral blood. The sample comprised blood. The sequence came from a man between 18 and 35 years old in good health. The genes are TRBV7-2 and TRBJ1-2; 11 bases agree with TRBD1. The chain's CDR3 is CASSLTAGQGAAGYTF. The CDR3 DNA sequence: TGTGCCAGCAGCTTAACCGCTGGACAGGGGGCAGCGGGCTACACCTTC.